This T cell receptor beta chain was documented in a study of OX40 agonist ivuxolimab in advanced cancers. The germline CDR1 and CDR2 sequences are SGHAT and FQNNGV. CDR3 length equals 17 residues. The method was immunoSEQ multiplex PCR; TCRdb's version includes in-frame clones alone and lacks a portion of them. The table records 10,000 to 11,000 clones, 63% of them present only once. The receptor was derived from an adult with an advanced solid tumor such as melanoma, head and neck, liver or kidney cancer. Specimen: CD4+ or CD8+ T cells sorted from blood, collected in a trial of the OX40 agonist ivuxolimab. V and J are TRBV11-2 and TRBJ2-5; 11 positions match TRBD2. The DNA end is more similar to TRBJ2-7, so the J call may be wrong. In DNA, the CDR3 is TGTGCCAGCAGTTCCCCCGTGACTAGCGGGAACCTGTACGAGCAGTACTTC. Encoded protein: CASSSPVTSGNLYEQYF.